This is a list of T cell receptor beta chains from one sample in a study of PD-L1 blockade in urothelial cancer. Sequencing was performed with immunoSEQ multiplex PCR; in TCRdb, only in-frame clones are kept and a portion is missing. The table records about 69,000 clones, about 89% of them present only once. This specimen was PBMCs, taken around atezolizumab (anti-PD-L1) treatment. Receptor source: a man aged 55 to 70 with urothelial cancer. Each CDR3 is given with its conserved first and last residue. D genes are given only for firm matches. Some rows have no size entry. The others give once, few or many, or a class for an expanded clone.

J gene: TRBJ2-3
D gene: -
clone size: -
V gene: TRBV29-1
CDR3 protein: CSVDGRSSTDTQYF
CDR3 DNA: TGCAGCGTTGATGGGAGATCTAGCACAGATACGCAGTATTTT

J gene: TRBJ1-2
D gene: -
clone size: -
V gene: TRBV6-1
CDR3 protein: CASSGPGVRSRNYGYTF
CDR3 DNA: TGTGCCAGCAGTGGTCCAGGGGTCAGGTCGAGAAACTATGGCTACACCTTC

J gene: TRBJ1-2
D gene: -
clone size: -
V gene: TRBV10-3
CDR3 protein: CAISEADGARDTF
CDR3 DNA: TGTGCCATCAGTGAGGCCGATGGGGCCCGGGACACCTTC

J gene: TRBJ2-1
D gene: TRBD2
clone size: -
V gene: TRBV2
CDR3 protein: CASSQAGGTYNEQFF
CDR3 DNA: TGTGCCAGCAGTCAAGCGGGGGGGACTTACAATGAGCAGTTCTTC

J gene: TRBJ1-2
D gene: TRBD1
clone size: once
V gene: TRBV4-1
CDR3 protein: CASSQERTGTSYGYTF
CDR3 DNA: TGCGCCAGCAGCCAAGAGAGGACAGGAACTTCCTATGGCTACACCTTC

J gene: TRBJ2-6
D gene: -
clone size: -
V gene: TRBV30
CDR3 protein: CAWSRGGGGSSGANVLTF
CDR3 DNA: TGTGCCTGGAGTCGTGGTGGGGGGGGCAGCTCTGGGGCCAACGTCCTGACTTTC

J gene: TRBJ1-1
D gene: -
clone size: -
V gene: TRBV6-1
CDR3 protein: CASSIQAQQNTEAFF
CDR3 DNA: TGTGCCAGCAGTATACAGGCCCAACAGAACACTGAAGCTTTCTTT

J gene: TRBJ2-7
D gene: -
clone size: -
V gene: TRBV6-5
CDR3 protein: CASSYSGGASEQYF
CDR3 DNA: TGTGCCAGCAGTTACTCCGGAGGGGCGAGTGAGCAGTATTTC

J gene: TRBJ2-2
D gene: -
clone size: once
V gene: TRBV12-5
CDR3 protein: CARSRHFPATGELFF
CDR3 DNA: TGTGCTAGATCTAGGCACTTCCCGGCCACCGGGGAGCTGTTTTTT

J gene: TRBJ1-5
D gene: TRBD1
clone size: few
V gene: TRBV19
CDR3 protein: CASRKTGVSNQPQHF
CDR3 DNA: TGTGCCAGTAGGAAGACAGGGGTGAGCAATCAGCCCCAGCATTTT

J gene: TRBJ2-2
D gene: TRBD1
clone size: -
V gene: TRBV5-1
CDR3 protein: CASSLGQGGTGELFF
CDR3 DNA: TGCGCCAGCAGCCTGGGACAGGGGGGAACCGGGGAGCTGTTTTTT

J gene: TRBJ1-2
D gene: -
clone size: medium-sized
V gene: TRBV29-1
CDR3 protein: CSTEDKNYGYTF
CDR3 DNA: TGCAGCACCGAGGACAAGAACTATGGCTACACCTTC

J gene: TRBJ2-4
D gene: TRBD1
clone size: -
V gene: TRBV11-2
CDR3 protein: CASSDRGRRDIQYF
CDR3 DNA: TGTGCCAGCTCGGACAGGGGGCGCCGGGACATTCAGTACTTC

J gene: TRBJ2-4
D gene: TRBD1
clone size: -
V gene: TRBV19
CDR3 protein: CASRPMGQKNIQYF
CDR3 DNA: TGTGCCAGTAGACCAATGGGACAGAAAAACATTCAGTACTTC

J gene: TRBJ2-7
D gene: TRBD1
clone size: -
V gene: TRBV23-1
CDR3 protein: CASSPRDRVSEQYF
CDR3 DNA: TGCGCCAGCAGTCCCCGCGACAGGGTATCCGAGCAGTACTTC

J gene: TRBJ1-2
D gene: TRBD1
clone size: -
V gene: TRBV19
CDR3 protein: CASIRDGTGRYNYGYTF
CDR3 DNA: TGTGCCAGTATCCGAGACGGGACAGGGCGGTATAACTATGGCTACACCTTC